Below, one TCR beta chain is given with its context. Its specificity is not known. Additional DNA sequences in this sample encode the identical CDR3. The CDR3 runs 11 residues. The germline V gene has CDR1 ENHRY and CDR2 SYGVKD. The V gene lost 6 bases and the J gene lost 2 bases, with 3 bases spanning the gap. The sample comes from a study of shared clonotypes between healthy human individuals. Every subset's genomic DNA went evenly onto several immunoSEQ plates. The method was immunoSEQ multiplex PCR; TCRdb's version includes in-frame clones alone and lacks a portion of them. The sample gives 2 million to 2.5 million clones, just under 95% of which show up once; 0.3% to 0.45% is in the top ten. Points from the study as a whole: Expectations were that clonotype sharing among donors would be affected by sequencing depth.

This clonotype originated in a man aged 18 to 29 in good health. Some clones in this sample may be carry-over from other donors' samples. Input material: naive CD4+ T cells from PBMCs. Noted subset: CD45RA+ positively selected. V usage is TRBV10-3 and J usage is TRBJ2-3, with D unresolved. This CDR3 reads CAIRTTDTQYF. In DNA form, the CDR3 reads TGTGCCATCAGAACCACAGATACGCAGTATTTT.